The rows below give T cell receptor beta chains drawn from one sample of a study of tissue T cells after allogeneic stem cell transplantation. Measured with immunoSEQ multiplex PCR; TCRdb has only the in-frame clones, and not every one. The table has tens of thousands of clones, 85% seen once. Sample: blood, taken before transplantation. The source is a woman aged 18 to 49 who later had graft-versus-host disease after an allogeneic stem cell transplant. The CDR3 runs from the conserved cysteine through the conserved F or W. D genes are given only for firm matches. Clone size appears in some rows only: once, few, many, or a class for an expanded clone.

v_call	d_call	clone_size	j_call	cdr3_nt	cdr3_aa
TRBV27	.	.	TRBJ1-2	TGTGCCAGCAGTTTAAGGGAGGGTGTCTATGGCTACACCTTC	CASSLREGVYGYTF
TRBV2	TRBD2	.	TRBJ2-7	TGTGCCAGCTGGGGACTAGCGGGGGGCGGGTCCTACGAGCAGTACTTC	CASWGLAGGGSYEQYF
TRBV15	.	.	TRBJ2-7	TGTGCCACCAGCAGAGATACCATTACCTACGAGCAGTACTTC	CATSRDTITYEQYF
TRBV3-1/TRBV3-2	.	.	TRBJ2-7	TGTGCCAGCAGCCCCCGCGGACGGGGGGCAACGGACGAGCAGTACTTC	CASSPRGRGATDEQYF
TRBV7-2	.	.	TRBJ2-1	TGTGCCAGCAGCTTTATGGGTGAGCAGTTCTTC	CASSFMGEQFF
TRBV20-1	.	.	TRBJ1-1	TGCAGTGCTAGTAAGGGAGCGGACACTGAAGCTTTCTTT	CSASKGADTEAFF
TRBV7-6	TRBD1	.	TRBJ1-6	TGTGCCAGCAGCACCACAGGGGCCGGTGATTCACCCCTCCACTTT	CASSTTGAGDSPLHF
TRBV6-5	TRBD1	.	TRBJ1-6	TGTGCCAGCAGTCCGGGACAGGGGAACTCACCCCTCCACTTT	CASSPGQGNSPLHF
TRBV30	TRBD1	.	TRBJ1-2	TGTGCCTGGAGTCTCCGGGACAGCTATGGCTACACCTTC	CAWSLRDSYGYTF
TRBV7-9	.	few	TRBJ1-6	TGTGCCAGCAGAGCTTCGGGATTAGGATCACCCCTCCACTTT	CASRASGLGSPLHF
TRBV10-2	TRBD2	.	TRBJ2-3	TGCGCCAGCAGTGAGTCGAGGGCTAGCGGGGCCAGCACAGATACGCAGTATTTT	CASSESRASGASTDTQYF
TRBV28	.	.	TRBJ1-5	TGTGCCAGCAGTTGCCCCCGGGGGAGCAATCAGCCCCAGCATTTT	CASSCPRGSNQPQHF
TRBV5-1	.	.	TRBJ1-2	TGCGCCAGCAGCCCGACCAACCCAACGTATGGCTACACCTTC	CASSPTNPTYGYTF
TRBV28	.	.	TRBJ1-1	TGTGCCAGCAGGGGAGGACACGGGAAAACGCAAGCCAGGCCAGAAGCTTTCTTT	CASRGGHGKTQARPEAFF
TRBV6-4	.	.	TRBJ2-1	TGTGCCAGCAGTGAAAGGCCTTCCCCCTACAATGAGCAGTTCTTC	CASSERPSPYNEQFF
TRBV2	.	.	TRBJ2-7	TGTGCCAGCAGTGAAGGACTAGGGACAAACTACGAGCAGTACTTC	CASSEGLGTNYEQYF